This T cell receptor beta chain derives from a study of cytomegalovirus exposure and HLA in healthy donors. General study findings and limits: A later analysis reportedly found fewer N-insertions in an Asian-associated ancestry cluster than the approximately 730-donor mean. The study put 150 to 200 TCR beta chains on its list as cytomegalovirus-associated. In a later analysis, TCR beta V- and J-gene trimming showed a link to a missense DCLRE1C variant.

The PCR used 60 Vbeta and 13 Jbeta primers. TCRdb keeps only in-frame clones here, not all; method: immunoSEQ multiplex PCR. The sample lists 180,000 or so clones, over 70% occurring once. The CDR3 sequence is 20 residues long. V lost 3 bases, J lost 0 bases, and 15 bases stayed unmatched. Germline V gene data show CDR1 as SGDLS and CDR2 as YYNGEE. Turning to this clone: Its target is unknown.

The sample taken for sequencing was PBMCs. V gene TRBV9 combines with J gene TRBJ1-3; 10 bases line up with TRBD1. The receptor's source is a man aged 18 to 30 in good health and CMV-seronegative. CDR3 coding DNA: TGTGCCAGCAGCGAAGGACCGGGACAGGGGCTTCTTTTCTCTGGAAACACCATATATTTT. This gives the protein CASSEGPGQGLLFSGNTIYF. Drawing the rest from reference TRBV9 and TRBJ1-3, the complete variable domain is DSGVTQTPKHLITATGQRVTLRCSPRSGDLSVYWYQQSLDQGLQFLIQYYNGEERAKGNILERFSAQQFPDLHSELNLSSLELGDSALYFCASSEGPGQGLLFSGNTIYFGEGSWLTVV.